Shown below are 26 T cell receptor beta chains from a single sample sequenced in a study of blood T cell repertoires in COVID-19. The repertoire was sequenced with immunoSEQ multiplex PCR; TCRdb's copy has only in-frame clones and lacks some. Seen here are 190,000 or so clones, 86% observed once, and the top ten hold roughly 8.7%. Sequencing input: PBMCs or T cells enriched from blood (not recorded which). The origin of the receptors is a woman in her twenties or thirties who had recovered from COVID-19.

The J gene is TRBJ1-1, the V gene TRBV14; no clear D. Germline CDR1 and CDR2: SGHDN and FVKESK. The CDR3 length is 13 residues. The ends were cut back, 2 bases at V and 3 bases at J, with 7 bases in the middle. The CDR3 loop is CASSQYFDTEAFF. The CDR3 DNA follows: TGTGCCAGCAGCCAATATTTCGACACTGAAGCTTTCTTT.

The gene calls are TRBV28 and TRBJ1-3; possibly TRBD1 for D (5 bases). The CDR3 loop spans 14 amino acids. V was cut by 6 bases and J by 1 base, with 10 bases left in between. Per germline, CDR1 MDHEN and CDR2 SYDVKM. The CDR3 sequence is CASSPTVSGNTIYF. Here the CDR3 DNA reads TGTGCCAGCAGCCCGACAGTATCTGGAAACACCATATATTTT.

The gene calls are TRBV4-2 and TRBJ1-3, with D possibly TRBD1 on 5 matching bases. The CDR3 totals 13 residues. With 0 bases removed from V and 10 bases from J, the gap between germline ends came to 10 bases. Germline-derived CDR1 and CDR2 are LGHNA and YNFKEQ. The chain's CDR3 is CASSQDRDSTIYF. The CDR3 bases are TGTGCCAGCAGCCAAGACAGGGATTCTACCATATATTTT.

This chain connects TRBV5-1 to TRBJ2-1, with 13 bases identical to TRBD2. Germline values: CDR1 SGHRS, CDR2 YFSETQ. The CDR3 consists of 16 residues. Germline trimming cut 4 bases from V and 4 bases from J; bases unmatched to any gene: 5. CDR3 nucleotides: TGCGCCAGCAGCACGTCGACTAGCGGGGGGTACAATGAGCAGTTCTTC. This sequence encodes CASSTSTSGGYNEQFF. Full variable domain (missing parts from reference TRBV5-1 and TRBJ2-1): KAGVTQTPRYLIKTRGQQVTLSCSPISGHRSVSWYQQTPGQGLQFLFEYFSETQRNKGNFPGRFSGRQFSNSRSEMNVSTLELGDSALYLCASSTSTSGGYNEQFFGPGTRLTVL.

The CDR3 is CASSLSGQGAPSSYNEQFF. The CDR3 bases are TGTGCCAGTAGTCTATCGGGACAGGGGGCCCCTAGCTCCTACAATGAGCAGTTCTTC. The chain uses TRBV19 and TRBJ2-1, with 12 nucleotides matching TRBD1. This CDR3 has 19 residues. The V gene's germline CDR1 is LNHDA and CDR2 SQIVND (reference sequence). After removal of 5 bases from V and 0 bases from J, the junction contained 11 bases not matched to a gene. The whole variable domain, remainder taken from reference TRBV19 and TRBJ2-1, is DGGITQSPKYLFRKEGQNVTLSCEQNLNHDAMYWYRQDPGQGLRLIYYSQIVNDFQKGDIAEGYSVSREKKESFPLTVTSAQKNPTAFYLCASSLSGQGAPSSYNEQFFGPGTRLTVL.

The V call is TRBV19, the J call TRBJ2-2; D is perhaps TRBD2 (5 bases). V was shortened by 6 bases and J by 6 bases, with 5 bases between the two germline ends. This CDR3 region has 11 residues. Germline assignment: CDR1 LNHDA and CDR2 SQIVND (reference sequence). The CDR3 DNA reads TGTGCCAGTAGGGAGGCCGGGGAGCTGTTTTTT. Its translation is CASREAGELFF.

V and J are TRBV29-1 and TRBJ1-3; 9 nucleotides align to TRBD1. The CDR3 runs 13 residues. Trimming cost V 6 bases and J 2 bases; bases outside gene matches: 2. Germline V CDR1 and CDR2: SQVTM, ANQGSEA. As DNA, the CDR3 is TGCAGCGTGGGACAGGGAACTGGAAACACCATATATTTT. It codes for CSVGQGTGNTIYF.

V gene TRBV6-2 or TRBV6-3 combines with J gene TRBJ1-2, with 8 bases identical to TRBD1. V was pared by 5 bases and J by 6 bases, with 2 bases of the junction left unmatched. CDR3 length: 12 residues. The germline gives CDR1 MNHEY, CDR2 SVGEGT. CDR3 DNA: TGTGCCAGCAGTAGACAGGGGAATGGCTACACCTTC. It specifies CASSRQGNGYTF.

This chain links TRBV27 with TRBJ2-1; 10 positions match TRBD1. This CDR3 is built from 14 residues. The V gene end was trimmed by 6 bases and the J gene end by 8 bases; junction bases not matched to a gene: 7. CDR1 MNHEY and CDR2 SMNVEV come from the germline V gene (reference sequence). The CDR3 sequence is CASRRQGARDEQFF. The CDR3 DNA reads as TGTGCCAGCAGGAGACAGGGGGCGCGGGATGAGCAGTTCTTC.

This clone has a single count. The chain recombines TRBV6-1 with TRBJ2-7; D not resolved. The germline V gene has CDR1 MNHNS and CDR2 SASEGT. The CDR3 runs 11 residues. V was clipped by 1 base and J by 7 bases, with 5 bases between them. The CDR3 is CASSEGEEQYF. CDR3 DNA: TGTGCCAGCAGTGAAGGTGAGGAGCAGTACTTC.

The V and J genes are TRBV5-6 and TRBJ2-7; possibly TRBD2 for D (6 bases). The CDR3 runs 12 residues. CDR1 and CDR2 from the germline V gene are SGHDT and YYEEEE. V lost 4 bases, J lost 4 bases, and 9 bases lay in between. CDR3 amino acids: CASSLGGYEQYF. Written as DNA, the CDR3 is TGTGCCAGCAGCCTTGGAGGGTACGAGCAGTACTTC.

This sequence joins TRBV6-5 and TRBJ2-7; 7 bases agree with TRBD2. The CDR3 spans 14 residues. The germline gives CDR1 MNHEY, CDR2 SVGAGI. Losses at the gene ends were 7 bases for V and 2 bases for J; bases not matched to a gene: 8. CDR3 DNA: TGTGCCAGCACCTCGGGACTAAAAGCCTACGAGCAGTACTTC. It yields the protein CASTSGLKAYEQYF.

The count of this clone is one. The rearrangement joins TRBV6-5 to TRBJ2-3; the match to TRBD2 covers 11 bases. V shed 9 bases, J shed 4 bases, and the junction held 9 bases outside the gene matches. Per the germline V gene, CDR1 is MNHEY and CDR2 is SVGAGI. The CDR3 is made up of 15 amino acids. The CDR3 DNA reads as TGTGCCAGTAGCCGTACTAGCGGGAGTTCAGATACGCAGTATTTT. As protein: CASSRTSGSSDTQYF.

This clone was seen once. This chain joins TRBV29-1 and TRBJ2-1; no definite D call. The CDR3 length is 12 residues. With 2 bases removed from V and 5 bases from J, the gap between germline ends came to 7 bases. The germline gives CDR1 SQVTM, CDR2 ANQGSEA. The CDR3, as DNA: TGCAGCGTTGAATTTGTTAACAATGAGCAGTTCTTC. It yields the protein CSVEFVNNEQFF.

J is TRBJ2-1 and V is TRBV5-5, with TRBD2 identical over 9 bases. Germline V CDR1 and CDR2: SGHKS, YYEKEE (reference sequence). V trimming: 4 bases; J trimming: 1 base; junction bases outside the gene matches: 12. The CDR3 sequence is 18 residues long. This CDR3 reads CASSDLAGTLPSYNEQFF. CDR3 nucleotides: TGTGCCAGCAGCGACCTAGCGGGAACACTACCATCCTACAATGAGCAGTTCTTC.

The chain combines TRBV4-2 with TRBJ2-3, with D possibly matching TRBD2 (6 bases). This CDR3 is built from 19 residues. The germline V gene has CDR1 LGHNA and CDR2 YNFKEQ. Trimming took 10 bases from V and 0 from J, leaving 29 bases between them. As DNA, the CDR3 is TGTGCCACTCAAGGCCCGGTGCGGGAACACCCGTTTAGCACAGATACGCAGTATTTT. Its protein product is CATQGPVREHPFSTDTQYF.

CDR3 sequence (DNA): TGTGCCAGCAGCTTAAGCACAGATCTCTACGAGCAGTACTTC. As protein: CASSLSTDLYEQYF. The chain recombines TRBV7-9 with TRBJ2-7; D gene uncertain. This CDR3 has 14 residues. The germline V and J ends were trimmed by 2 bases and 3 bases, with 11 bases remaining between them. Germline-derived CDR1 and CDR2 are SEHNR and FQNEAQ (reference sequence).

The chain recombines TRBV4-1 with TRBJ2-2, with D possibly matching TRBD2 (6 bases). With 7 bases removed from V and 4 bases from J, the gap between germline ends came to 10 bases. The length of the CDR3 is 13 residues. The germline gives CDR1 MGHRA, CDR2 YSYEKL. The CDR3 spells CASKLGGTGELFF. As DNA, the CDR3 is TGCGCCAGCAAGCTGGGAGGCACCGGGGAGCTGTTTTTT.

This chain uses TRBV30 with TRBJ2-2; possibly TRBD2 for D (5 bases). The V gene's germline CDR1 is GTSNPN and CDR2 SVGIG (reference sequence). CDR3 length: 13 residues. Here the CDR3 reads CGTHGENTGELFF. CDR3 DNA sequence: TGTGGCACCCACGGGGAGAACACCGGGGAGCTGTTTTTT.

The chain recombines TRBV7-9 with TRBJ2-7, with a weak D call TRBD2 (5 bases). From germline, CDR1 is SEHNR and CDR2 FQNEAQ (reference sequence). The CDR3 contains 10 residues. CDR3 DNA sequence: TGTGTCGTCGGGGACTACGAGCAGTACTTC. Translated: CVVGDYEQYF.

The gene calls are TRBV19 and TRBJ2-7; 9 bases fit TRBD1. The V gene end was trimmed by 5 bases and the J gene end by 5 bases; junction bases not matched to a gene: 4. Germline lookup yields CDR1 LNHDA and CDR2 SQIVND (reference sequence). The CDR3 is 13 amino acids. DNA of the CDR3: TGTGCCAGTAGTCCCCGGGACAGGGACGAGCAGTACTTC. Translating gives CASSPRDRDEQYF.

The CDR3 here is CASSEGGLAGYNEQFF. CDR3 DNA sequence: TGTGCCAGCAGTGAAGGGGGGCTAGCGGGATACAATGAGCAGTTCTTC. This rearrangement joins TRBV6-1 to TRBJ2-1; 9 positions match TRBD2. Trimming took 1 base from V and 4 from J; bases not matched to a gene: 5. Per the germline V gene, CDR1 is MNHNS and CDR2 is SASEGT. This CDR3 spans 16 amino acids.

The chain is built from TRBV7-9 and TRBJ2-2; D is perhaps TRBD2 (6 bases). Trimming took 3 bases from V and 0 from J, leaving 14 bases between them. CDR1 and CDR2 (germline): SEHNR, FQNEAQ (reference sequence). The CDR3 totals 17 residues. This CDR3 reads CASSFTGDPANTGELFF. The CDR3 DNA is TGTGCCAGCAGCTTTACGGGGGACCCCGCGAACACCGGGGAGCTGTTTTTT.

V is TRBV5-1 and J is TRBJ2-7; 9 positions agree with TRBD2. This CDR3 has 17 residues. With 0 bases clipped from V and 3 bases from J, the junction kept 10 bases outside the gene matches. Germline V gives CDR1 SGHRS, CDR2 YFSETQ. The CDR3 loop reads CASSLASSGLARYEQYF. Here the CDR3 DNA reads TGCGCCAGCAGCTTGGCTAGCTCGGGACTAGCTCGCTACGAGCAGTACTTC.

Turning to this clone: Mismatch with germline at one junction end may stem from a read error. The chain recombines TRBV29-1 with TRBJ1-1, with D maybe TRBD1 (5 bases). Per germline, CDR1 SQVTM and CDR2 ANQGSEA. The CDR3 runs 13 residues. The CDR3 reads CSVEGALNTEAFF. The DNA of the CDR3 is TGCAGCGTAGAAGGGGCGTTGAACACTGAAGCTTTCTTT.

This CDR3 reads CASSFGTSGTYEQYF. CDR3 DNA: TGTGCCAGCAGTTTTGGGACTAGCGGCACCTACGAGCAGTACTTC. The chain employs TRBV27 and TRBJ2-7; 11 positions match TRBD2. This CDR3 has 15 residues. Germline assignment: CDR1 MNHEY and CDR2 SMNVEV (reference sequence). The trim removed 3 bases at V and 2 bases at J, leaving 3 bases unmatched.